Below are 25 T cell receptor beta chains sequenced from a single sample in a study of beta chain features in type 1 diabetes. The entirety of the isolated RNA underwent reverse transcription, so expressed TCRB transcripts were sequenced. TCRdb's copy holds only in-frame clones and misses some; the assay was immunoSEQ multiplex PCR. This table has approximately 170,000 clones, around 8% appearing once. Overall study results and limits: TCRB CDR3s from Type 1 diabetes patients were moderately but significantly shorter in all four CD4+ subsets.

Their target antigens are unknown. What was sequenced was central memory CD4+ T cells from blood. The receptor source for this set is a woman aged 40 to 49 with type 1 diabetes.

The CDR3: CASSPGHLNQPQHF. CDR3 bases: TGTGCCAGCAGCCCTGGACATCTCAATCAGCCCCAGCATTTT. The chain combines TRBV7-2 with TRBJ1-5; possibly TRBD1 for D (5 bases). The CDR3 runs to 14 residues. Per the germline V gene, CDR1 is SGHTA and CDR2 is FQGNSA. The V and J ends lost 5 bases and 3 bases respectively, with 11 bases between them.

The V and J genes are TRBV6-5 and TRBJ1-1, with unresolved D. The V end was cut by 6 bases, the J end by 5 bases, with 16 bases between. CDR1 and CDR2 (germline): MNHEY, SVGAGI. The CDR3 extends over 14 amino acids. DNA for the CDR3: TGTGCCAGCAGGGGTCTCGGGTTTGGGACTGAAGCTTTCTTT. Residues: CASRGLGFGTEAFF.

CDR3 sequence: CASSELGALGDTQYF. The CDR3, as DNA: TGTGCCAGCAGTGAATTGGGGGCCTTGGGGGATACGCAGTATTTT. The genes are TRBV25-1 and TRBJ2-3, with D tentatively TRBD1 (6 bases). Germline V gives CDR1 MGHDK, CDR2 SYGVNS. The CDR3 has 15 amino acids. V lost 1 base and J 6 bases, leaving 14 bases between the germline ends.

This clone was found a few times. The chain has TRBV4-3 and TRBJ1-1; the D gene is possibly TRBD1 (5 bases). This CDR3 spans 16 amino acids. Germline loops: CDR1 LGHNA, CDR2 YSLEER. Trimming took 1 base from V and 0 from J, leaving 12 bases between them. CDR3 nucleotide sequence: TGCGCCAGCAGCCAAGGGTTAGGGGCCATGAACACTGAAGCTTTCTTT. It specifies CASSQGLGAMNTEAFF.

This clone has at least ten counts. The rearrangement links TRBV30 to TRBJ2-6, with a tentative D call TRBD1 (6 bases). The V end lost 3 bases, the J end lost 6 bases, and 9 bases lay between the germline ends. The length of the CDR3 is 13 residues. Germline CDR1 reads GTSNPN; CDR2 reads SVGIG (reference sequence). CDR3 coding DNA: TGTGCCTGGAGGCGACAGGTGGCCAACGTCCTGACTTTC. Translation: CAWRRQVANVLTF.

The rearrangement joins TRBV5-6 to TRBJ1-3; D not certain. The V end lost 2 bases, the J end lost 4 bases, and 7 bases lay between the germline ends. CDR3 length: 13 amino acids. CDR1 and CDR2 (germline): SGHDT, YYEEEE. The CDR3 sequence is CASSFGIGNTIYF. Written as DNA, the CDR3 is TGTGCCAGCAGCTTCGGGATCGGAAACACCATATATTTT.

This clone has a count of ten or more. The CDR3 DNA is TGCAGCCCTTATACAGGGAAGGACACTGAAGCTTTCTTT. Its translation is CSPYTGKDTEAFF. J is TRBJ1-1 and V is TRBV29-1; D is perhaps TRBD1 (6 bases). V was clipped by 8 bases and J by 3 bases, with 16 bases between them. Germline CDR1 SQVTM, CDR2 ANQGSEA. This CDR3 contains 13 residues.

The rearrangement uses TRBV30 and TRBJ1-5, with TRBD1 matching 8 bases. CDR3 length: 16 amino acids. Losses at the gene ends were 2 bases for V and 6 bases for J; bases not matched to a gene: 12. Per germline, CDR1 GTSNPN and CDR2 SVGIG (reference sequence). This chain's CDR3 is CAWSLGDDRGIQPQHF. The CDR3 region has the DNA TGTGCCTGGAGTCTCGGCGACGACAGGGGAATTCAGCCCCAGCATTTT.

This clone was seen a few times. The J gene is TRBJ1-1, the V gene TRBV29-1; 7 positions agree with TRBD1. V shed 4 bases, J shed 11 bases, and the junction held 7 bases outside the gene matches. The V gene's germline CDR1 is SQVTM and CDR2 ANQGSEA. This CDR3 contains 11 residues. The CDR3 DNA reads TGCAGCGTTGCAGACAGGGTAAGCGCTTTCTTT. This sequence encodes CSVADRVSAFF.

This clone was seen a handful of times. J is TRBJ2-3 and V is TRBV5-1, with TRBD2 as a possible D gene (6 bases). The CDR3 contains 15 residues. Germline-derived CDR1 and CDR2 are SGHRS and YFSETQ. Trimming stripped 4 bases from V and 5 bases from J, with 17 bases between. Written as DNA, the CDR3 is TGCGCCAGCAGCCTGGGACTTACACAAGGAGATACGCAGTATTTT. The encoded protein is CASSLGLTQGDTQYF.

The sample holds a few counts of this clone. V and J are TRBV5-1 and TRBJ2-7; D gene unclear. Trimming removed 1 base at V and 2 bases at J, with 10 bases between. Germline CDR1 reads SGHRS; CDR2 reads YFSETQ. The CDR3 spans 14 residues. CDR3 coding DNA: TGCGCCAGCAGCTTGCCTGACTCTACCTACGAGCAGTACTTC. This sequence encodes CASSLPDSTYEQYF.

This clone was detected a few times. This chain connects TRBV9 to TRBJ1-1; D is perhaps TRBD1 (6 bases). The CDR3 totals 16 residues. Trimming removed 4 bases at V and 4 bases at J, with 20 bases between. Germline V CDR1 and CDR2: SGDLS, YYNGEE. The CDR3 here is CASSPDRGAFGTEAFF. For the CDR3, the DNA is TGTGCCAGCAGCCCCGATCGGGGGGCGTTCGGCACTGAAGCTTTCTTT.

This clone was observed a few times. The chain uses TRBV25-1 and TRBJ1-1; 7 positions agree with TRBD1. Germline loops: CDR1 MGHDK, CDR2 SYGVNS. The CDR3 sequence is 16 residues long. V gave up 4 bases and J gave up 3 bases; unmatched junction bases: 11. CDR3 in amino acids: CASSVPLGTDYTEAFF. The CDR3 DNA sequence: TGTGCCAGCAGTGTCCCTCTCGGGACAGACTACACTGAAGCTTTCTTT.

CDR3 sequence (DNA): TGTGCCAGTAGGGCTAGCGGGAGCTCCTACAATGAGCAGTTCTTC. Its translation is CASRASGSSYNEQFF. The V call is TRBV19, the J call TRBJ2-1; 10 bases are shared with TRBD2. The ends lost 6 bases at V and 0 bases at J; junction bases unmatched: 2. From germline, CDR1 is LNHDA and CDR2 SQIVND (reference sequence). CDR3 length: 15 amino acids.

CDR3 nucleotides: TGTGCCTGGAGTGTAGCAGGGGCCCTGCGGGCTTATGGCTACACCTTC. It specifies CAWSVAGALRAYGYTF. The chain uses TRBV30 and TRBJ1-2, with a tentative D call TRBD1 (6 bases). V lost 0 bases and J lost 5, with 19 bases in between. The length of the CDR3 is 16 residues. Germline CDR1 and CDR2: GTSNPN and SVGIG (reference sequence).

J is TRBJ1-5 and V is TRBV19; 10 bases are a match to TRBD1. J gave up 2 bases and V 6 bases, and 4 bases lay outside the gene matches. The germline V gene has CDR1 LNHDA and CDR2 SQIVND (reference sequence). This CDR3 is 15 amino acids long. CDR3 in amino acids: CASRDRGFGNQPQHF. The CDR3 nucleotides read TGTGCCAGTAGGGACAGGGGGTTCGGCAATCAGCCCCAGCATTTT.

This rearrangement joins TRBV28 to TRBJ1-2; D is perhaps TRBD1 (5 bases). Trimming cost V 2 bases and J 2 bases, with 12 bases left between them. Germline assignment: CDR1 MDHEN and CDR2 SYDVKM. The CDR3 has 15 amino acids. The CDR3 DNA reads as TGTGCCAGCAGTTTACCCGGGGGTCTAAACTATGGCTACACCTTC. Encoded protein: CASSLPGGLNYGYTF.

There are a few counts of this clone. The rearrangement joins TRBV2 to TRBJ1-5, with 7 bases that match TRBD1. Germline CDR1 is SNHLY and CDR2 is FYNNEI. The CDR3 runs 13 residues. V dropped 6 bases and J dropped 2; count of bases not matched to a gene: 1. The DNA of the CDR3 is TGTGCCAGCAGAGGACAGGGCAATCAGCCCCAGCATTTT. Translated: CASRGQGNQPQHF. The full variable domain, rest sourced from reference TRBV2 and TRBJ1-5, is EPEVTQTPSHQVTQMGQEVILRCVPISNHLYFYWYRQILGQKVEFLVSFYNNEISEKSEIFDDQFSVERPDGSNFTLKIRSTKLEDSAMYFCASRGQGNQPQHFGDGTRLSIL.

The rearrangement joins TRBV28 to TRBJ1-1; 7 bases are a match to TRBD1. Unmatched junction bases numbered 5, after V lost 6 bases and J lost 1 base. There are 14 residues in the CDR3. Germline V gene sequence: CDR1 MDHEN, CDR2 SYDVKM. CDR3 in DNA: TGTGCCAGCAGGCTCGGGACAGAGAACACTGAAGCTTTCTTT. This codes for CASRLGTENTEAFF. The complete variable domain, with remaining parts taken from reference TRBV28 and TRBJ1-1, reads DVKVTQSSRYLVKRTGEKVFLECVQDMDHENMFWYRQDPGLGLRLIYFSYDVKMKEKGDIPEGYSVSREKKERFSLILESASTNQTSMYLCASRLGTENTEAFFGQGTRLTVV.

The V and J genes are TRBV27 and TRBJ2-1; TRBD2 is a possible D gene (6 bases). The CDR3 is 14 residues long. Germline CDR1 reads MNHEY; CDR2 reads SMNVEV (reference sequence). The ends were cut back, 3 bases at V and 8 bases at J, with 14 bases in the middle. This CDR3 is CASSFGGSRDEQFF. CDR3 sequence (DNA): TGTGCCAGCAGTTTTGGAGGGAGCCGGGATGAGCAGTTCTTC.

This sequence joins TRBV9 and TRBJ2-7, with D maybe TRBD2 (6 bases). This CDR3 spans 14 amino acids. Germline lookup yields CDR1 SGDLS and CDR2 YYNGEE. V was clipped by 4 bases and J by 3 bases, with 14 bases between them. The CDR3 DNA follows: TGTGCCAGCAGCCCTAGAGGAGGGAACTACGAGCAGTACTTC. Protein: CASSPRGGNYEQYF.

This clone appeared a few times. The J gene is TRBJ1-2, the V gene TRBV18; TRBD1 agrees at 8 bases. V shed 6 bases, J shed 8 bases, and the junction held 11 bases outside the gene matches. CDR1 and CDR2 from the germline V gene are KGHSH and LQKENI. The CDR3 consists of 14 residues. This CDR3 reads CASSSRGQGEGYTF. Here the CDR3 DNA reads TGTGCCAGCTCGTCCAGGGGGCAGGGGGAAGGCTACACCTTC.

The chain carries TRBV27 and TRBJ1-2, with 9 bases that match TRBD1. The V and J ends lost 6 bases and 2 bases, in that order; junction bases with no gene match: 7. From germline, CDR1 is MNHEY and CDR2 SMNVEV (reference sequence). The CDR3 has 15 residues. Here the CDR3 reads CASRFRDRANYGYTF. The CDR3 nucleotides read TGTGCCAGCAGATTTAGGGACAGGGCGAACTATGGCTACACCTTC.

The chain links TRBV11-2 to TRBJ1-5, with D perhaps TRBD1 (6 bases). Trimming removed 5 bases at V and 7 bases at J, with 12 bases between. This CDR3 has 13 amino acids. The germline V gene has CDR1 SGHAT and CDR2 FQNNGV. The CDR3 sequence is CASSRQADQPQHF. The CDR3 DNA reads as TGTGCCAGCAGCAGACAGGCGGACCAGCCCCAGCATTTT. The whole variable domain, filled in from reference TRBV11-2 and TRBJ1-5, reads EAGVAQSPRYKIIEKRQSVAFWCNPISGHATLYWYQQILGQGPKLLIQFQNNGVVDDSQLPKDRFSAERLKGVDSTLKIQPAKLEDSAVYLCASSRQADQPQHFGDGTRLSIL.

The rearrangement links TRBV9 to TRBJ1-2, with D possibly being TRBD1 (5 bases). V dropped 4 bases and J dropped 3 bases, with 16 bases sitting between them. The CDR3 length is 15 residues. From germline, CDR1 is SGDLS and CDR2 YYNGEE. CDR3 amino acids: CASSPMGGEDYGYTF. CDR3 DNA sequence: TGTGCCAGCAGCCCTATGGGGGGGGAGGACTATGGCTACACCTTC.